The clone carrying this TCR beta chain was seen only a few times. The record originates from a study of beta chain features in type 1 diabetes. Germline CDR1 is SNHLY and CDR2 is FYNNEI. The ends were cut back, 5 bases at V and 13 bases at J, with 21 bases in the middle. The CDR3 is 15 residues long. The whole isolated RNA underwent reverse transcription, so sequencing captured expressed TCRB transcripts. The assay was immunoSEQ multiplex PCR, and TCRdb's table has in-frame clones only and misses some. The sample has 150,000 or so clones, about 10% seen once. Sequenced sample: central memory CD4+ T cells from blood. The chain links TRBV2 to TRBJ1-6; maybe TRBD1 (6 bases). This receptor was obtained from a man between 18 and 35 years old in good health. The DNA for the CDR3 is TGTGCCAGCAGTCCACAGGGCCTACCCGCCCACCCCCTCCACTTT. As protein: CASSPQGLPAHPLHF.